These 11 T cell receptor beta chains were all obtained from the same sample, sequenced in a study of read filtering for tumor transcriptome and immune sequencing. From around 0.4 ug of RNA, a library with molecular barcoded alpha/delta and beta/gamma adaptors was made. Via MiXCR, TCRdb re-called the reads, giving one row per CDR3 protein. The profile covers over 45,000 distinct CDR3 sequences, with 20% appearing a single time and about 17% taken by the ten largest. The sample taken for sequencing was a population of CD138-negative cells sorted from bone marrow. These receptors originate from a donor aged 40 or older with multiple myeloma.

Points on this clonotype: With a much larger clone just one base away, this may be a read error. This chain joins TRBV7-9 and TRBJ2-7; D not certain. There are 12 residues in the CDR3. Looked up from germline, CDR1 is SEHNR and CDR2 is FQNEAQ (reference sequence). The V end was cut by 5 bases, the J end by 4 bases, with 9 bases between. CDR3 nucleotides: TGTGCCAGCAGCCTTACCACATACGAGCAGTACTTC. Protein product: CASSLTTYEQYF. The whole variable domain, remainder taken from reference TRBV7-9 and TRBJ2-7, is DTGVSQNPRHKITKRGQNVTFRCDPISEHNRLYWYRQTLGQGPEFLTYFQNEAQLEKSRLLSDRFSAERPKGSFSTLEIQRTEQGDSAMYLCASSLTTYEQYFGPGTRLTVT.

This clonotype came up many times. The CDR3 loop reads CSARGRGNTGELFF. The CDR3 bases are TGCAGTGCCAGGGGGCGGGGGAACACCGGGGAGCTGTTTTTT. The J gene is TRBJ2-2, the V gene TRBV20-1; 8 nucleotides match TRBD1. The germline gives CDR1 DFQATT, CDR2 SNEGSKA (reference sequence). This CDR3 has 14 amino acids. V gave up 6 bases and J gave up 1 base; unmatched junction bases: 4.

The chain uses TRBV9 and TRBJ2-1; 8 bases are a match to TRBD1. V was clipped by 0 bases and J by 3 bases; unmatched bases: 8. CDR1 SGDLS and CDR2 YYNGEE come from the germline V gene. This CDR3 has 17 residues. In DNA, the CDR3 is TGTGCCAGCAGCGTAGCTACCGGGACAGGTTTCTACAATGAGCAGTTCTTC. Its translation is CASSVATGTGFYNEQFF.

There are many counts of this clonotype. The chain links TRBV27 to TRBJ1-1; D gene unclear. There are 13 residues in the CDR3. V dropped 5 bases and J dropped 5 bases, with 12 bases sitting between them. The germline gives CDR1 MNHEY, CDR2 SMNVEV (reference sequence). CDR3 DNA sequence: TGTGCCAGCAGTCCCTCATTAGGGACTGAAGCTTTCTTT. Translating it yields CASSPSLGTEAFF.

This clonotype was observed a handful of times. This sequence joins TRBV7-2 and TRBJ1-3, with D possibly being TRBD1 (6 bases). The ends were cut back, 5 bases at V and 4 bases at J, with 12 bases in the middle. The CDR3 consists of 14 residues. Germline values: CDR1 SGHTA, CDR2 FQGNSA. Written as DNA, the CDR3 is TGTGCCAGCAGCCCATGGACAGCCGGAAACACCATATATTTT. Translating gives CASSPWTAGNTIYF.

The CDR3 sequence is CASKTSGGNEQFF. Here the CDR3 DNA reads TGCGCCAGCAAAACTAGCGGGGGCAATGAGCAGTTCTTC. The rearrangement uses TRBV5-1 and TRBJ2-1; 11 bases match TRBD2. This CDR3 has 13 residues. Unmatched junction bases numbered 2, after V lost 6 bases and J lost 6 bases. Germline V CDR1 and CDR2: SGHRS, YFSETQ. Full variable domain (rest looked up from reference TRBV5-1 and TRBJ2-1): KAGVTQTPRYLIKTRGQQVTLSCSPISGHRSVSWYQQTPGQGLQFLFEYFSETQRNKGNFPGRFSGRQFSNSRSEMNVSTLELGDSALYLCASKTSGGNEQFFGPGTRLTVL.

This clonotype came up many times. The chain couples TRBV20-1 to TRBJ2-4; D perhaps matches TRBD2 (5 bases). This CDR3 is built from 17 residues. V shed 5 bases and J shed 0 bases, with 20 bases lying between them. Germline CDR1 and CDR2: DFQATT and SNEGSKA (reference sequence). The CDR3 here is CSAHNPRRVVAKNIQYF. DNA for the CDR3: TGCAGTGCTCATAACCCCCGGCGGGTCGTAGCCAAAAACATTCAGTACTTC.

The chain couples TRBV12-3 or TRBV12-4 to TRBJ2-7; D may match TRBD1 or TRBD2 (6 bases each). V lost 4 bases and J 6 bases, leaving 19 bases between the germline ends. There are 15 residues in the CDR3. The CDR3 DNA is TGTGCCAGCAGTTCGGCGGAAGGGGGGAAGGTCGAGCAGTACTTC. The encoded protein is CASSSAEGGKVEQYF.

As regards this clonotype: This sequence may be a read error, since a much larger clone differs from it by one base. V usage is TRBV12-3 or TRBV12-4 and J usage is TRBJ1-2, with 7 bases matching TRBD1. The CDR3 loop spans 13 amino acids. CDR3 amino acids: CASREGQAGGCTF. In DNA, the CDR3 is TGTGCCAGCAGGGAAGGACAGGCGGGCGGCTGCACCTTC.

This clonotype was recorded many times. The V call is TRBV11-2, the J call TRBJ1-1; weak D call: TRBD1 (5 bases). Germline V gene lookup returns CDR1 SGHAT and CDR2 FQNNGV. Between the trimmed V and J ends, which lost 3 bases and 1 base, there was a span of 9 bases. The CDR3 consists of 14 residues. CDR3 loop: CASSLAGSNTEAFF. CDR3 in DNA: TGTGCCAGCAGCTTGGCAGGGTCGAACACTGAAGCTTTCTTT.

In the case of this clonotype: This sequence may be a read error, since a much larger clone differs from it by one base. The rearrangement links TRBV9 to TRBJ2-1; the D gene is possibly TRBD2 (6 bases). CDR1 is SGDLS, CDR2 YYNGEE, per germline. This CDR3 comprises 15 residues. Trimming left V 1 base short and J 6 bases short, with 14 bases between. The CDR3 DNA is TGTGCCAGCAGCGTATTCGAGGACGGGGGCAATGAGCAGTTCTTC. It specifies CASSVFEDGGNEQFF. The variable domain in full, with the rest retrieved from reference TRBV9 and TRBJ2-1, is DSGVTQTPKHLITATGQRVTLRCSPRSGDLSVYWYQQSLDQGLQFLIQYYNGEERAKGNILERFSAQQFPDLHSELNLSSLELGDSALYFCASSVFEDGGNEQFFGPGTRLTVL.